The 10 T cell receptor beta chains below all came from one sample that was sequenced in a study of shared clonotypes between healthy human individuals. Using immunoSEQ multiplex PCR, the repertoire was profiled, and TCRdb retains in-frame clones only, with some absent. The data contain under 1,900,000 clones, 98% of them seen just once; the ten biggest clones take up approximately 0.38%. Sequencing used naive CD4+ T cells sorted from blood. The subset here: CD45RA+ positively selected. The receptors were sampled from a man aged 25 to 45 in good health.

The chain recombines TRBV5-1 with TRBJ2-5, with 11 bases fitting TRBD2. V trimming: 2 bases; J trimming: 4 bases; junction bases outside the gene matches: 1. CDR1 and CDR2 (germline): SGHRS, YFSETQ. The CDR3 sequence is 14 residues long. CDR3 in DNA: TGCGCCAGCAGCTTTGGACTAGCGGGAGAGACCCAGTACTTC. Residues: CASSFGLAGETQYF.

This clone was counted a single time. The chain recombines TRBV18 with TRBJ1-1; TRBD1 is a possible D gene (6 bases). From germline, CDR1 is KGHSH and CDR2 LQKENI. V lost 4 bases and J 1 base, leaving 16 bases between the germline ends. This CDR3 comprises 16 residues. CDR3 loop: CASSLLDSPGNTEAFF. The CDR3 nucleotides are TGTGCCAGCTCACTATTGGACAGTCCAGGGAACACTGAAGCTTTCTTT.

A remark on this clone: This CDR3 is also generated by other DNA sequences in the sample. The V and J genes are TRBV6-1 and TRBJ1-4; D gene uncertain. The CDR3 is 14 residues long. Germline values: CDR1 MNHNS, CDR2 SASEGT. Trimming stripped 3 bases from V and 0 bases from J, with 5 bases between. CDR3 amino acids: CASSDAATNEKLFF. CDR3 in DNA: TGTGCCAGCAGTGATGCGGCAACTAATGAAAAACTGTTTTTT.

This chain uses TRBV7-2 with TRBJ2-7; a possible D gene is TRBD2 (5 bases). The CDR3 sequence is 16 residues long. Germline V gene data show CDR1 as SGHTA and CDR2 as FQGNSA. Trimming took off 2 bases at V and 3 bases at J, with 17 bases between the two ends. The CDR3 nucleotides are TGTGCCAGCAGCTTATCTAGCCCGATCAATCTCTACGAGCAGTACTTC. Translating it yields CASSLSSPINLYEQYF.

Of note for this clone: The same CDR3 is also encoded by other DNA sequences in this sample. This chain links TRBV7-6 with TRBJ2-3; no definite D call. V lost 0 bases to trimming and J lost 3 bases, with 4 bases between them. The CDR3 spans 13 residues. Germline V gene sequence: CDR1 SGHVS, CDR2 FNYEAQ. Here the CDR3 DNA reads TGTGCCAGCAGCTTAGCTCTTACAGATACGCAGTATTTT. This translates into CASSLALTDTQYF.

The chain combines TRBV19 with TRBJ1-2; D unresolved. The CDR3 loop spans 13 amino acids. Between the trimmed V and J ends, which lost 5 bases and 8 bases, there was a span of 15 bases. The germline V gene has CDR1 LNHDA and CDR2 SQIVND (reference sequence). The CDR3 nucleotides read TGTGCCAGTAGTTATGACCCCGGAGGGGGCTACACCTTC. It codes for CASSYDPGGGYTF.

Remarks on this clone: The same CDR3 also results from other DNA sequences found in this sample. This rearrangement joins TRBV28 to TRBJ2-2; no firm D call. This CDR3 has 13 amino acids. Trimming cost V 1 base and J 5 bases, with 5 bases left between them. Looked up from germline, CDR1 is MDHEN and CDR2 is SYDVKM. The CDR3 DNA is TGTGCCAGCAGTTTATCGCCGACCGGGGAGCTGTTTTTT. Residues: CASSLSPTGELFF.

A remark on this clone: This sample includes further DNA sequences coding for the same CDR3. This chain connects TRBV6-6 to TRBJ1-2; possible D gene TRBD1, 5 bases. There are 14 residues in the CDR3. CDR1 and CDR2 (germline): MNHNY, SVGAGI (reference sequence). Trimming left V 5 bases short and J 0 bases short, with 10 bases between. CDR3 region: CASSTGGTNYGYTF. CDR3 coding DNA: TGTGCCAGCAGTACAGGAGGGACTAACTATGGCTACACCTTC.

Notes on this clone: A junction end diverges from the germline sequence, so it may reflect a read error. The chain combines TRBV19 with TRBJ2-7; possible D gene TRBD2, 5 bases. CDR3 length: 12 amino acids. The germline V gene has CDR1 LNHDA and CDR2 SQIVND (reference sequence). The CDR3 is CASRGPSYEQYF. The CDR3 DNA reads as TGTGCTAGTAGAGGGCCGTCTTACGAGCAGTACTTC.

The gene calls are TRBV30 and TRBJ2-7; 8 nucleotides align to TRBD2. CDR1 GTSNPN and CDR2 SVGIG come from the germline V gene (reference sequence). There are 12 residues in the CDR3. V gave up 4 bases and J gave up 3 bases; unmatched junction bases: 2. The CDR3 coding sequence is TGTGCCTGGACTAGCGGGTTCTACGAGCAGTACTTC. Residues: CAWTSGFYEQYF.